A selection of T cell receptor beta chains follows, all from one sample in a study of cytomegalovirus exposure and HLA in healthy donors. Sequenced by immunoSEQ multiplex PCR; TCRdb stores in-frame clones only, minus some. The sample yields 150,000 to 200,000 clones, about three quarters seen once. Specimen: PBMCs. The receptor source for this set is a female donor in good health and CMV-seronegative. Each CDR3 is given with its conserved first and last residue. A D gene is named only where the DNA matches it firmly. Rows may omit the clone size; those that give it use once, few, many or a size class.

v_call	d_call	j_call	clone_size	cdr3_aa	cdr3_nt
TRBV5-1	TRBD1	TRBJ1-1	-	CASSTTGAGETEAFF	TGCGCCAGCAGCACAACAGGGGCGGGTGAGACTGAAGCTTTCTTT
TRBV11-2	-	TRBJ1-1	-	CASSSTTLGPHF	TGTGCCAGCAGCTCCACCACACTAGGGCCACATTTT
TRBV29-1	-	TRBJ1-1	-	CSGSGVAGTEAFF	TGCAGCGGTTCAGGGGTGGCTGGCACTGAAGCTTTCTTT
TRBV5-6	TRBD1	TRBJ1-1	-	CASSFRDRVTVGTEAFF	TGTGCCAGCAGCTTCCGGGACAGGGTGACTGTGGGCACTGAAGCTTTCTTT
TRBV2	-	TRBJ1-1	-	CASSVQTMNTEAFF	TGTGCCAGCAGTGTACAGACCATGAACACTGAAGCTTTCTTT
TRBV6-1	-	TRBJ1-1	few	CASSSTDLNTEAFF	TGTGCCAGCAGTTCGACAGACCTGAACACTGAAGCTTTCTTT
TRBV11-2	TRBD1	TRBJ1-3	-	CASSLDLDRAIYF	TGTGCCAGCAGCTTAGACCTGGACAGGGCCATATATTTT
TRBV5-4	-	TRBJ2-3	-	CASGLEDTQYF	TGTGCCAGCGGTTTAGAGGATACGCAGTATTTT
TRBV4-1	TRBD2	TRBJ2-2	-	CASSQGPGLETGELFF	TGCGCCAGCAGCCAGGGACCGGGACTAGAAACCGGGGAGCTGTTTTTT
TRBV5-1	-	TRBJ2-5	-	CASSLVVLGTVGETQYF	TGCGCCAGCAGCTTGGTGGTACTAGGTACCGTCGGGGAGACCCAGTACTTC
TRBV13	-	TRBJ2-2	few	CASRQPTGSMTGELFF	TGTGCCAGCAGGCAGCCGACAGGTTCTATGACCGGGGAGCTGTTTTTT
TRBV7-9	-	TRBJ2-5	few	CASSSSETQYF	TGTGCCAGCAGCTCTTCCGAGACCCAGTACTTC
TRBV5-1	-	TRBJ2-3	-	CASSPEQGTDTQYF	TGCGCCAGCAGCCCCGAACAGGGCACAGATACGCAGTATTTT
TRBV30	-	TRBJ1-2	-	CAWSFGQNYGYTF	TGTGCCTGGAGTTTCGGACAGAACTATGGCTACACCTTC
TRBV9	-	TRBJ1-6	-	CASSARQALDSPLHF	TGTGCCAGCAGCGCCAGACAGGCGTTGGATTCACCCCTCCACTTT
TRBV6-6	TRBD1	TRBJ1-3	-	CASSYSQGVVGNTIYF	TGTGCCAGCAGTTACTCCCAGGGGGTCGTAGGAAACACCATATATTTT
TRBV15	-	TRBJ2-5	-	CATSKTLSGPQETQYF	TGTGCCACCAGCAAAACCCTCAGCGGGCCCCAAGAGACCCAGTACTTC
TRBV5-4	TRBD1	TRBJ2-7	-	CASSLSPTKQGLRRYEQYF	TGTGCCAGCAGCTTATCCCCCACTAAACAGGGGTTGAGAAGGTACGAGCAGTACTTC
TRBV6-6	TRBD2	TRBJ2-1	once	CASSYERTSGNNEQFF	TGTGCCAGCAGTTACGAACGGACTAGCGGGAACAATGAGCAGTTCTTC
TRBV5-1	-	TRBJ1-2	-	CASSFLQGGYGYTF	TGCGCCAGCAGCTTCTTACAGGGTGGCTATGGCTACACCTTC
TRBV11-2	TRBD1	TRBJ1-5	few	CASARGQGNGQPQHF	TGTGCCAGCGCCCGGGGACAGGGGAACGGTCAGCCCCAGCATTTT
TRBV19	TRBD1	TRBJ1-2	-	CASSLNRGQNGYTF	TGTGCCAGTAGTCTCAACAGGGGGCAGAATGGCTACACCTTC
TRBV28	TRBD2	TRBJ2-2	-	CASSIAGAGTGELFF	TGTGCCAGCAGTATAGCGGGGGCGGGGACCGGGGAGCTGTTTTTT
TRBV4-1	TRBD2	TRBJ2-3	-	CASSQVQRGRVSDTQYF	TGCGCCAGCAGCCAAGTTCAGCGGGGCCGAGTATCAGATACGCAGTATTTT
TRBV7-3	-	TRBJ2-3	-	CASSSRTAPDTQYF	TGTGCCAGCAGCTCCCGGACAGCTCCAGATACGCAGTATTTT
TRBV5-1	-	TRBJ2-7	few	CASSARDSIRDEQYF	TGCGCCAGCAGCGCCCGGGACTCTATTCGGGACGAGCAGTACTTC
TRBV5-1	TRBD2	TRBJ2-1	-	CASSLGLAGGYNEQFF	TGCGCCAGCAGCCTGGGACTAGCGGGAGGTTACAATGAGCAGTTCTTC
TRBV18	-	TRBJ2-5	few	CASSETGRGETQYF	TGTGCCAGCTCGGAAACAGGGAGGGGAGAGACCCAGTACTTC
TRBV9	TRBD2	TRBJ2-5	-	CASSPGLAGDKETQYF	TGTGCCAGCAGCCCCGGACTAGCGGGGGACAAAGAGACCCAGTACTTC
TRBV5-8	-	TRBJ1-1	-	CASSLNRENTEAFF	TGTGCCAGCAGCTTGAACAGGGAGAACACTGAAGCTTTCTTT
TRBV30	TRBD1	TRBJ1-1	-	CAWRADRGTEAFF	TGTGCCTGGAGAGCCGACAGGGGCACTGAAGCTTTCTTT
TRBV9	TRBD1	TRBJ2-7	few	CASSVGQGAYEQYF	TGTGCCAGCAGCGTGGGACAGGGAGCCTACGAGCAGTACTTC
TRBV4-2	-	TRBJ1-2	-	CASSLSTYGYTF	TGTGCCAGCAGCCTGAGTACTTATGGCTACACCTTC
TRBV5-1	-	TRBJ1-2	once	CASSLGIAGTTYGYTF	TGCGCCAGCAGCTTGGGTATTGCGGGGACCACCTATGGCTACACCTTC
TRBV19	TRBD2	TRBJ2-7	-	CASSRILAGSYEQYF	TGTGCCAGTAGTAGAATACTAGCGGGGTCCTACGAGCAGTACTTC
TRBV2	TRBD1	TRBJ1-5	once	CASSPGQGGQPQHF	TGTGCCAGCAGCCCCGGACAGGGCGGACAGCCCCAGCATTTT
TRBV29-1	-	TRBJ2-5	-	CSVARGAETQYF	TGCAGCGTTGCTAGGGGCGCGGAGACCCAGTACTTC
TRBV30	TRBD2	TRBJ2-3	-	CAWSVGTSGTTDTQYF	TGTGCCTGGAGTGTTGGGACTAGCGGGACCACAGATACGCAGTATTTT
TRBV19	-	TRBJ2-7	-	CASSLAGASSYEQYF	TGTGCCAGTAGCCTAGCAGGGGCTTCGTCCTACGAGCAGTACTTC
TRBV9	-	TRBJ2-1	-	CASSAGTHLANEQFF	TGTGCCAGCAGCGCCGGGACTCACTTGGCGAATGAGCAGTTCTTC
TRBV27	-	TRBJ2-2	-	CASSFRNTGELFF	TGTGCCAGCAGTTTCAGGAACACCGGGGAGCTGTTTTTT
TRBV19	-	TRBJ1-2	once	CASSMGGITYGYTF	TGTGCCAGTAGTATGGGGGGTATCACCTATGGCTACACCTTC
TRBV5-4	-	TRBJ2-1	-	CASSLGSPYNEQFF	TGTGCCAGCAGCTTGGGGAGCCCCTACAATGAGCAGTTCTTC
TRBV5-6	TRBD1	TRBJ2-7	-	CASSLGPGGYEQYF	TGTGCCAGCAGCTTGGGGCCAGGGGGCTATGAGCAGTACTTC
TRBV5-4	TRBD1	TRBJ1-2	-	CASSLRGQIYGYTF	TGTGCCAGCAGCTTGCGGGGACAGATCTATGGCTACACCTTC
TRBV9	TRBD1	TRBJ2-5	-	CASSAMTGVVETQYF	TGTGCCAGCAGCGCCATGACAGGGGTCGTCGAGACCCAGTACTTC
TRBV6-6	-	TRBJ2-7	few	CASTLQGYEQYF	TGTGCCAGCACCCTTCAGGGGTACGAGCAGTACTTC
TRBV19	-	TRBJ2-5	once	CASSIGTAPLQETQYF	TGTGCCAGTAGTATAGGGACAGCCCCGCTACAAGAGACCCAGTACTTC
TRBV29-1	-	TRBJ1-1	-	CSVAPSTEAFF	TGCAGCGTTGCTCCCAGCACTGAAGCTTTCTTT
TRBV6-4	-	TRBJ1-5	-	CASSEMPDERGNQPQHF	TGTGCCAGCAGTGAAATGCCAGACGAAAGGGGGAATCAGCCCCAGCATTTT
TRBV4-1	TRBD2	TRBJ2-2	-	CASSQAYSGANTGELFF	TGCGCCAGCAGCCAAGCCTATAGCGGGGCGAACACCGGGGAGCTGTTTTTT
TRBV7-3	TRBD2	TRBJ2-5	-	CASSETGTSEETQYF	TGTGCCAGCAGCGAAACCGGGACTAGCGAAGAGACCCAGTACTTC
TRBV19	TRBD1	TRBJ2-7	few	CASSIGGTGAYEQYF	TGTGCCAGTAGTATCGGCGGGACAGGGGCCTACGAGCAGTACTTC
TRBV19	-	TRBJ1-1	-	CASSIGGGRKEAFF	TGTGCCAGTAGTATAGGGGGCGGCAGGAAAGAAGCTTTCTTT